Listed below are T cell receptor beta chains from one sample, sequenced in a study of Ad26.COV2.S vaccination and SARS-CoV-2 variants. Here immunoSEQ multiplex PCR was the method, and the copy in TCRdb shows in-frame clones only, minus some. The table shows around 300,000 clones, with more than 85% occurring only once. The sequencing used peripheral blood, collected in a trial of Ad26.COV2.S vaccine versus placebo. The receptors come from a person between 18 and 65 years old who received the Ad26.COV2.S COVID-19 vaccine or a placebo. CDR3s include the opening cysteine and the closing phenylalanine or tryptophan. The order of the fields is D gene, J gene, CDR3 length, V gene, clone size, CDR3 protein, CDR3 DNA. D genes are given only for firm matches. Size is stated for part of the rows, as once, few or many counts, or as a class when the clone is expanded.

>.|TRBJ1-3|14|TRBV30|once
CAWSLHRSGNTIYF
TGTGCCTGGAGCCTACATAGATCTGGAAACACCATATATTTT
>.|TRBJ1-4|14|TRBV3-1/TRBV3-2|.
CASSRAGHNEKLFF
TGTGCCAGCAGCCGGGCAGGTCATAATGAAAAACTGTTTTTT
>.|TRBJ2-7|13|TRBV2|.
CASRTDGPYEQYF
TGTGCCAGCAGGACGGACGGGCCCTACGAGCAGTACTTC
>.|TRBJ1-5|16|TRBV21-1|.
CASSKVGVSSNQPQHF
TGTGCCAGCAGCAAAGTCGGAGTGAGTAGCAATCAGCCCCAGCATTTT
>.|TRBJ1-1|14|TRBV6-5|.
CASSYATGGTEAFF
TGTGCCAGCAGTTACGCGACGGGGGGCACTGAAGCTTTCTTT
>.|TRBJ1-1|13|TRBV12-3/TRBV12-4|.
CASSFLRYTEAFF
TGTGCCAGCAGTTTTTTGCGGTACACTGAAGCTTTCTTT
>.|TRBJ1-6|12|TRBV2|.
CASGEGNSPLHF
TGTGCCAGCGGGGAGGGAAATTCACCCCTCCACTTT
>.|TRBJ1-3|14|TRBV14|few
CASSLLGTGNTIYF
TGTGCCAGCAGTCTACTGGGTACTGGAAACACCATATATTTT
>.|TRBJ1-1|13|TRBV13|.
CASSFSGATEAFF
TGTGCCAGCAGCTTCTCAGGGGCCACTGAAGCTTTCTTT
>TRBD2|TRBJ2-3|14|TRBV9|once
CASSGLAISDTQYF
TGTGCCAGCAGTGGACTAGCTATATCAGATACGCAGTATTTT
>.|TRBJ1-1|14|TRBV6-1|.
CASSELRAVTEAFF
TGTGCCAGCAGTGAATTAAGGGCGGTCACTGAAGCTTTCTTT
>.|TRBJ1-1|13|TRBV6-4|few
CASSEETGTEAFF
TGTGCCAGCAGTGAAGAGACGGGAACTGAAGCTTTCTTT
>.|TRBJ2-7|14|TRBV6-1|.
CASSEGTVSYEQYF
TGTGCCAGCAGTGAAGGGACAGTCTCCTACGAGCAGTACTTC
>TRBD1|TRBJ2-1|13|TRBV30|few
CAWDRGLYNEQFF
TGTGCCTGGGACAGGGGTCTCTACAATGAGCAGTTCTTC
>.|TRBJ1-1|12|TRBV3-1/TRBV3-2|.
CASSQLGTEAFF
TGTGCCAGCAGCCAACTGGGAACGGAAGCTTTCTTT
>.|TRBJ2-3|13|TRBV19|once
CASTAFDTDTQYF
TGTGCCAGTACAGCGTTCGACACAGATACGCAGTATTTT
>.|TRBJ2-3|14|TRBV5-1|.
CASSLRLDPDTQYF
TGCGCCAGCAGCCTTCGACTAGACCCAGATACGCAGTATTTT